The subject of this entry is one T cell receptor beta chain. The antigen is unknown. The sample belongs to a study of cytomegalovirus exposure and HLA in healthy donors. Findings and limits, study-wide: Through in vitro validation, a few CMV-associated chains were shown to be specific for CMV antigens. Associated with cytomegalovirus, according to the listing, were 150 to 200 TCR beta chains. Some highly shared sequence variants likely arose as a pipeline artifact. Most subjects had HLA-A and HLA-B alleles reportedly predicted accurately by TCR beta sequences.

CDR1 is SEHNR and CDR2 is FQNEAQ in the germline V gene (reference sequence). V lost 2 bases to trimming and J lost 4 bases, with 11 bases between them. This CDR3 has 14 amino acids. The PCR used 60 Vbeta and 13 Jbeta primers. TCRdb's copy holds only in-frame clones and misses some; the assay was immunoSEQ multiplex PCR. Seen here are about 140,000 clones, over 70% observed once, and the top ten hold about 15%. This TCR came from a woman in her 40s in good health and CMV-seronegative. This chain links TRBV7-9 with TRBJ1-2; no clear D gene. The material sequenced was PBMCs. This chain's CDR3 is CASSLSADFYGYTF. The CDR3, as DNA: TGTGCCAGCAGCTTAAGTGCGGATTTCTATGGCTACACCTTC. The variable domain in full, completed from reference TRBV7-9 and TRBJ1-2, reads DTGVSQNPRHKITKRGQNVTFRCDPISEHNRLYWYRQTLGQGPEFLTYFQNEAQLEKSRLLSDRFSAERPKGSFSTLEIQRTEQGDSAMYLCASSLSADFYGYTFGSGTRLTVV.